Shown below are 21 T cell receptor beta chains from a single sample sequenced in a study of siplizumab effects on memory and regulatory T cells. Profiled with immunoSEQ multiplex PCR; TCRdb holds only in-frame clones, not every one. The sample contains around 100,000 clones, about 90% of which appear only once. The sequencing input was CD4+ T cells sorted from blood. The receptor source for this set is a human donor in good health. Some clones in this sample may be carry-over from other donors' samples.

V is TRBV5-1 and J is TRBJ2-3, with TRBD2 matching over 9 bases. V was clipped by 1 base and J by 5 bases; unmatched bases: 5. Per the germline V gene, CDR1 is SGHRS and CDR2 is YFSETQ. This CDR3 has 15 amino acids. The CDR3 spells CASSLSTAGGDTQYF. CDR3 nucleotide sequence: TGCGCCAGCAGCTTGAGTACAGCGGGAGGAGATACGCAGTATTTT.

The chain carries TRBV5-5 and TRBJ2-1; 9 bases map to TRBD2. This CDR3 spans 15 amino acids. Germline loops: CDR1 SGHKS, CDR2 YYEKEE (reference sequence). V was clipped by 4 bases and J by 6 bases; unmatched bases: 8. The CDR3 coding sequence is TGTGCCAGCAGCCCCCTAGCGGGGTTGCCCAATGAGCAGTTCTTC. This codes for CASSPLAGLPNEQFF.

This clone has a single count. The chain links TRBV5-1 to TRBJ2-5, with TRBD2 identical over 9 bases. Trimming took 4 bases from V and 5 from J; bases not matched to a gene: 18. The CDR3 is 18 residues long. From germline, CDR1 is SGHRS and CDR2 YFSETQ. The CDR3 protein is CASSLTYGLAGKRETQYF. The CDR3 nucleotides are TGCGCCAGCAGCCTAACCTACGGGCTAGCGGGGAAGAGGGAGACCCAGTACTTC.

This chain uses TRBV4-2 with TRBJ2-7; no definite D call. The V and J ends lost 0 bases and 11 bases respectively, with 14 bases between them. The CDR3 consists of 13 residues. The germline V gene encodes CDR1 LGHNA and CDR2 YNFKEQ. The CDR3, as DNA: TGTGCCAGCAGCCAAGAATATCCTCTGGTGGAGTACTTC. Protein: CASSQEYPLVEYF.

The chain is built from TRBV7-3 and TRBJ2-3; the D is unclear. CDR1 SGHTA and CDR2 FQGTGA come from the germline V gene. The V end was cut by 5 bases, the J end by 0 bases, with 9 bases between. CDR3 length: 14 amino acids. The CDR3 reads CASSVLGSTDTQYF. For the CDR3, the DNA is TGTGCCAGCAGCGTACTCGGCAGCACAGATACGCAGTATTTT.

V gene TRBV10-1 combines with J gene TRBJ2-3; a weak D match, TRBD2 (10 bases). Germline V gene lookup returns CDR1 WNHNN and CDR2 SYGVQD (reference sequence). There are 21 residues in the CDR3. V was shortened by 7 bases and J by 2 bases, with 34 bases between the two germline ends. The CDR3 loop is CASKRTGELIAGGGNTDTQYF. The CDR3 nucleotides read TGCGCCAGCAAAAGGACAGGGGAATTAATAGCGGGAGGAGGGAACACAGATACGCAGTATTTT.

V is TRBV5-1 and J is TRBJ2-3; 8 positions agree with TRBD2. The ends lost 0 bases at V and 0 bases at J; junction bases unmatched: 6. The CDR3 is 17 amino acids. The germline V gene encodes CDR1 SGHRS and CDR2 YFSETQ. The CDR3 loop is CASSLAVASGSTDTQYF. CDR3 coding DNA: TGCGCCAGCAGCTTGGCTGTGGCTAGCGGGAGCACAGATACGCAGTATTTT.

The rearrangement joins TRBV7-2 to TRBJ2-1, with 7 bases matching TRBD2. This CDR3 region has 16 residues. Germline trimming cut 1 base from V and 3 bases from J; bases unmatched to any gene: 6. The germline CDR1 and CDR2 sequences are SGHTA and FQGNSA. The CDR3 DNA sequence: TGTGCCAGCAGCTTAGAGGTAGCGGGCTACTACAATGAGCAGTTCTTC. It codes for CASSLEVAGYYNEQFF.

The rearrangement joins TRBV20-1 to TRBJ2-7, with 12 nucleotides matching TRBD2. From germline, CDR1 is DFQATT and CDR2 SNEGSKA (reference sequence). The CDR3 has 11 residues. This chain's CDR3 is CASGRVFEQYF. The DNA of the CDR3 is TGCGCTAGCGGGAGGGTTTTCGAGCAGTACTTC.

The chain carries TRBV5-1 and TRBJ1-6; no firm D call. Germline-derived CDR1 and CDR2 are SGHRS and YFSETQ. Trimming stripped 0 bases from V and 10 bases from J, with 8 bases between. The CDR3 has 13 residues. The CDR3 nucleotides read TGCGCCAGCAGCTTGGCCTTAGGATCACCCCTCCACTTT. Its translation is CASSLALGSPLHF. The variable domain in full, with the rest retrieved from reference TRBV5-1 and TRBJ1-6, is KAGVTQTPRYLIKTRGQQVTLSCSPISGHRSVSWYQQTPGQGLQFLFEYFSETQRNKGNFPGRFSGRQFSNSRSEMNVSTLELGDSALYLCASSLALGSPLHFGNGTRLTVT.

The chain uses TRBV6-5 and TRBJ2-7; 7 bases agree with TRBD2. The V segment lost 4 bases and the J segment 6 bases; nucleotides outside the gene matches: 15. CDR3 length: 16 amino acids. Germline CDR1 reads MNHEY; CDR2 reads SVGAGI. As DNA, the CDR3 is TGTGCCAGCAGTTTCGGTAGTCAGCGAGCGGGGCGCGAGCAGTACTTC. Protein product: CASSFGSQRAGREQYF.

V gene TRBV27 combines with J gene TRBJ1-4; D is perhaps TRBD1 (5 bases). Trimming pared 3 bases from V and 10 bases from J, leaving 12 bases between. The CDR3 covers 13 residues. Looked up from germline, CDR1 is MNHEY and CDR2 is SMNVEV (reference sequence). The CDR3 loop reads CASSLVGAGKLFF. The CDR3 DNA sequence: TGTGCCAGCAGTTTGGTAGGGGCGGGAAAACTGTTTTTT.

The sample holds one count of this clone. The chain links TRBV28 to TRBJ2-7, with TRBD2 identical over 9 bases. V lost 6 bases, J lost 4 bases, and 10 bases stayed unmatched. CDR3 size: 15 residues. The germline CDR1 and CDR2 sequences are MDHEN and SYDVKM. The CDR3 loop reads CASRLAGLKHYEQYF. Written as DNA, the CDR3 is TGTGCCAGCAGACTAGCGGGCCTTAAACATTACGAGCAGTACTTC.

The chain carries TRBV6-5 and TRBJ2-6; D gene uncertain. The CDR3 totals 14 residues. V was trimmed by 5 bases and J by 0 bases, leaving 5 bases between them. The germline CDR1 and CDR2 sequences are MNHEY and SVGAGI. CDR3 residues: CASSRSSGANVLTF. The CDR3 DNA reads as TGTGCCAGCAGTAGGAGCTCTGGGGCCAACGTCCTGACTTTC.

The V call is TRBV6-5, the J call TRBJ1-2; D is perhaps TRBD1 (5 bases). Trimming took 5 bases from V and 8 from J, leaving 21 bases between them. CDR1 is MNHEY and CDR2 is SVGAGI in the germline V gene. This CDR3 is built from 15 residues. The CDR3 reads CASSLRDAQAGGYTF. For the CDR3, the DNA is TGTGCCAGCAGTCTCCGGGACGCCCAGGCGGGCGGCTACACCTTC.

CDR3: CASSLTGGYNSPLHF. In nucleotides, the CDR3 is TGTGCCAGCAGTTTAACAGGGGGCTATAATTCACCCCTCCACTTT. The chain recombines TRBV28 with TRBJ1-6; 8 nucleotides match TRBD1. This CDR3 is 15 amino acids long. Germline trimming cut 2 bases from V and 3 bases from J; bases unmatched to any gene: 0. Looked up from germline, CDR1 is MDHEN and CDR2 is SYDVKM.

This clone was seen only once. The chain uses TRBV4-1 and TRBJ2-5; 13 positions agree with TRBD2. Matching the DNA end better, TRBJ2-7 makes the J call doubtful. Germline CDR1 MGHRA, CDR2 YSYEKL. The CDR3 has 19 residues. As DNA, the CDR3 is TGCGCCAGCAGCCATCCGCAGCCGGGACTAGCGGGGCACTCCTACGAGCAGTACTTC. Protein product: CASSHPQPGLAGHSYEQYF.

The J gene is TRBJ2-7, the V gene TRBV4-2; possible D gene TRBD2, 5 bases. CDR3 length: 14 residues. Germline assignment: CDR1 LGHNA and CDR2 YNFKEQ. The V and J ends lost 0 bases and 6 bases respectively, with 12 bases between them. CDR3 bases: TGTGCCAGCAGCCAAGATCGGGCTAGCCGCGAGCAGTACTTC. This encodes CASSQDRASREQYF.

V usage is TRBV30 and J usage is TRBJ2-5; unclear D gene. Germline V gene sequence: CDR1 GTSNPN, CDR2 SVGIG (reference sequence). With 2 bases removed from V and 2 bases from J, the gap between germline ends came to 6 bases. The CDR3 has 12 amino acids. The CDR3 DNA sequence: TGTGCCTGGAGTCGGCAGCAAGAGACCCAGTACTTC. It codes for CAWSRQQETQYF.

This clone appeared a single time. The genes are TRBV28 and TRBJ2-1; 11 bases fit TRBD2. Per germline, CDR1 MDHEN and CDR2 SYDVKM. With 6 bases clipped from V and 5 bases from J, the junction kept 9 bases outside the gene matches. The CDR3 is made up of 16 amino acids. In DNA, the CDR3 is TGTGCCAGCAGCCGAACTAGCGGGAGCTTTGACAATGAGCAGTTCTTC. Residues: CASSRTSGSFDNEQFF.

This sequence joins TRBV2 and TRBJ1-5; perhaps TRBD1 as D (5 bases). Germline V gives CDR1 SNHLY, CDR2 FYNNEI. The CDR3 has 15 amino acids. Between the trimmed V and J ends, which lost 7 bases and 2 bases, there was a span of 15 bases. The CDR3 sequence: CASKWDGGGNQPQHF. The CDR3 DNA reads TGTGCCAGCAAGTGGGACGGGGGAGGCAATCAGCCCCAGCATTTT.